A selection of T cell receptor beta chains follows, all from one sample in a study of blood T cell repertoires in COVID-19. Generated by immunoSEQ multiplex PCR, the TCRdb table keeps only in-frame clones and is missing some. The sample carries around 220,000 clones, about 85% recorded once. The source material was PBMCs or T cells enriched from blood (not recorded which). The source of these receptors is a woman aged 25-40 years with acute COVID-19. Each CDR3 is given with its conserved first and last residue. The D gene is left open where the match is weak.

CASSPGTSGTYEQYF	TRBJ2-7	TRBD2	TRBV28
CASSRTTGTSASYEQYF	TRBJ2-7	TRBD2	TRBV4-2
CASSLGGGETQYF	TRBJ2-5	TRBD2	TRBV28
CASSYLAEAFF	TRBJ1-1	NA	TRBV6-5
CASSSPGQSYEQYF	TRBJ2-7	TRBD1	TRBV5-4
CASSVDFSGGLMETQYF	TRBJ2-5	TRBD2	TRBV9
CASSSWVGGHEQYF	TRBJ2-7	NA	TRBV6-2/TRBV6-3
CASSLARSSGRALEQFF	TRBJ2-1	TRBD2	TRBV7-9
CASTLTGGGYTF	TRBJ1-2	NA	TRBV6-5
CASSPTEGANTEAFF	TRBJ1-1	TRBD1	TRBV5-1
CASHTTGKAFF	TRBJ1-1	NA	TRBV6-5
CASSLPGTRAFF	TRBJ1-1	NA	TRBV28
CASSLGPPGGYTF	TRBJ1-2	NA	TRBV7-9
CASSSGTGARSYREQYF	TRBJ2-7	TRBD1	TRBV7-9
CASSLGDRDEQFF	TRBJ2-1	TRBD1	TRBV28
CASAHRWSRTDTQYF	TRBJ2-3	NA	TRBV28
CAIRSGGTEAFF	TRBJ1-1	TRBD1	TRBV10-3
CASSQAPGAGQPQHF	TRBJ1-5	NA	TRBV19
CATQARETQYF	TRBJ2-5	NA	TRBV2
CASCTYYEQYF	TRBJ2-7	NA	TRBV28
CASSLRQGENSPLHF	TRBJ1-6	TRBD1	TRBV5-1
CAWSVLRGGEQYF	TRBJ2-7	TRBD2	TRBV30
CASSQGLAGGWRETQYF	TRBJ2-5	TRBD2	TRBV3-1/TRBV3-2
CASSLVAETQYF	TRBJ2-5	NA	TRBV7-2
CASSPVQVVLSYNEQFF	TRBJ2-1	NA	TRBV19
CASNRLAANTGELFF	TRBJ2-2	TRBD2	TRBV2
CASSRRQSLYGYTF	TRBJ1-2	NA	TRBV7-9
CASSSRTGVSYGYTF	TRBJ1-2	TRBD1	TRBV27
CASRPGDVFEKLFF	TRBJ1-4	NA	TRBV28
CASSQDSLAGAGTDTQYF	TRBJ2-3	TRBD2	TRBV7-2
CASSLGGGDNEQFF	TRBJ2-1	TRBD2	TRBV7-3
CASSLVSLGGSYEQYF	TRBJ2-7	NA	TRBV7-2
CASSLSQGAASPLHF	TRBJ1-6	TRBD1	TRBV28
CASSSRAGPYEQYF	TRBJ2-7	NA	TRBV6-5
CSVGAGGHNEQFF	TRBJ2-1	TRBD2	TRBV29-1
CASFQGGGYSGNTIYF	TRBJ1-3	NA	TRBV2
CASSVQGARGELFF	TRBJ2-2	TRBD1	TRBV9
CASSSDSLNTEAFF	TRBJ1-1	NA	TRBV28
CASSFEQGNYGYTF	TRBJ1-2	TRBD1	TRBV5-5
CASRTSGRDNEQFF	TRBJ2-1	TRBD2	TRBV27
CASSFTSPGEQYF	TRBJ2-7	NA	TRBV7-2
CASSLGGANRDTEAFF	TRBJ1-1	NA	TRBV11-3
CATSRASQGNTEAFF	TRBJ1-1	NA	TRBV15
CASSPVGTGNNNEQFF	TRBJ2-1	TRBD1	TRBV18
CASSPGAGTGVTDTQYF	TRBJ2-3	TRBD1	TRBV5-4
CASYPTGRAWELFF	TRBJ2-2	TRBD2	TRBV18
CASSLESGGEQFF	TRBJ2-1	NA	TRBV5-4
CASSPGQGFSEQYF	TRBJ2-7	TRBD1	TRBV18
CASSTYGQSRTQYF	TRBJ2-5	NA	TRBV28
CASSGGTGREQYF	TRBJ2-7	TRBD1	TRBV9